The sequence of this T cell receptor beta chain was determined in a study of shared clonotypes between healthy human individuals. Here immunoSEQ multiplex PCR was the method, and the copy in TCRdb shows in-frame clones only, minus some. This table has over a million clones, roughly 96% appearing once. Trimming took off 0 bases at V and 4 bases at J, with 13 bases between the two ends. The CDR3 runs 15 residues. The germline CDR1 and CDR2 sequences are SGDLS and YYNGEE. The sample consisted of naive CD4+ T cells sorted from blood. Subset in this sample: CD45RA+ positively selected. The clonotype was recovered from a man aged 25-45 years in good health. V usage is TRBV9 and J usage is TRBJ2-5; D gene uncertain. The DNA of the CDR3 is TGTGCCAGCAGCGTAGGAAGACGGGTAGGAGAGACCCAGTACTTC. Residues: CASSVGRRVGETQYF.